A selection of T cell receptor beta chains follows, all from one sample in a study of blood T cell repertoires in COVID-19. Libraries were prepared by immunoSEQ multiplex PCR; TCRdb keeps only in-frame clonotypes and omits some of them. The sample gives 65,000 to 90,000 clones, roughly 86% of which show up once; about 10% is in the top ten. Sample: peripheral blood. The receptor set was obtained from a man aged 55 to 69 with acute or convalescent COVID-19. CDR3s include the opening cysteine and the closing phenylalanine or tryptophan. Fields, in order: CDR3 DNA, CDR3 protein, clone size, V gene, D gene, J gene. The D gene is left open where the match is weak. Only part of the rows carry a size: once, few, many, or a class if the clone is expanded.

TGCAGCGTCGGAGGGGGCACGAATGAAAAACTGTTTTTT | CSVGGGTNEKLFF | - | TRBV29-1 | TRBD1 | TRBJ1-4
TGTGCCAGCAGTTTAGGTTCAGGGCCTCGTTCCTACGAGCAGTACTTC | CASSLGSGPRSYEQYF | - | TRBV27 | - | TRBJ2-7
TGTGCCATCAGTGAGACTTCAGACAGGGGAGCTTTCTTT | CAISETSDRGAFF | once | TRBV10-3 | TRBD1 | TRBJ1-1
TGTGCCAGTAGTATATCAGGGAATGAAAAACTGTTTTTT | CASSISGNEKLFF | - | TRBV19 | - | TRBJ1-4
TGTGCCAGCAGGCTCCCGGGTGGGGGAGCGGGTCAGCCCCAGCATTTT | CASRLPGGGAGQPQHF | - | TRBV28 | - | TRBJ1-5
TGTGCCAGCCAAGCGGGAGGGGTCCGCGGGGAGCTGTTTTTT | CASQAGGVRGELFF | - | TRBV28 | TRBD2 | TRBJ2-2
TGTGCCAGCAGTTACTCGGGGTCGAGGGGGCGCACAGGGGGCAATCAGCCCCAGCATTTT | CASSYSGSRGRTGGNQPQHF | - | TRBV6-2/TRBV6-3 | TRBD1 | TRBJ1-5
TGTGCCAGCAGCCCCAGACTAGCGGACTCCTACAATGAGCAGTTCTTC | CASSPRLADSYNEQFF | few | TRBV7-2 | TRBD2 | TRBJ2-1
TGCGCCAGCAGACCGGGTGCGGGCGCAGATACGCAGTATTTT | CASRPGAGADTQYF | - | TRBV5-1 | - | TRBJ2-3
TGTGCCAGCAGACAGGGGGGCTCTGGGGCCAACGTCCTGACTTTC | CASRQGGSGANVLTF | few | TRBV7-2 | TRBD1 | TRBJ2-6
TGTGCCAGCAGCCAAACGGGTTCCTACGAGCAGTACTTC | CASSQTGSYEQYF | - | TRBV3-1/TRBV3-2 | - | TRBJ2-7
TGTGCCAGCAGTTCCGTACAGGGGCGAGAGACCCAGTACTTC | CASSSVQGRETQYF | - | TRBV7-8 | TRBD1 | TRBJ2-5
TGTGCCAGCAGTTTACAGGGATGGAACACTGAAGCTTTCTTT | CASSLQGWNTEAFF | - | TRBV27 | - | TRBJ1-1
TGTGCCAGCAGTTTAACTAGCCCAGATACGCAGTATTTT | CASSLTSPDTQYF | - | TRBV28 | - | TRBJ2-3
TGCAGCGGGGCGAGTCCCACCTACAATGAGCAGTTCTTC | CSGASPTYNEQFF | - | TRBV6-6 | TRBD2 | TRBJ2-1
TGTGCCAGCACCCCTAGCGGGAACTCCTACAATGAGCAGTTCTTC | CASTPSGNSYNEQFF | - | TRBV7-2 | TRBD2 | TRBJ2-1
TGTGCCAGCAGTGCGGGGGGAGCCAACACCGGGGAGCTGTTTTTT | CASSAGGANTGELFF | few | TRBV2 | TRBD2 | TRBJ2-2
TGCGCCAGCAGCCAAGAAAACGCGGGGCTTAGGGCCCTCACAGATACGCAGTATTTT | CASSQENAGLRALTDTQYF | - | TRBV4-3 | - | TRBJ2-3
TGCGCCAGCAGCTTGAGAGCCGAGGGTGGCTACACCTTC | CASSLRAEGGYTF | - | TRBV5-1 | - | TRBJ1-2
TGTGCCAGCTCACCAGCGGGACAGGGCCACGAGCAGTACTTC | CASSPAGQGHEQYF | - | TRBV18 | TRBD1 | TRBJ2-7
TGTGCCAGTAGTCTTCCTGGGACAGCCGGAAACACCATATATTTT | CASSLPGTAGNTIYF | once | TRBV19 | TRBD1 | TRBJ1-3
TGTGCCAGCTCACCAAGCAGGGAATGGCCGGCTAATGAAAAACTGTTTTTT | CASSPSREWPANEKLFF | - | TRBV18 | - | TRBJ1-4
TGTGCCAGCAGTCATGGGCCCACGGGGGGCACTGAAGCTTTCTTT | CASSHGPTGGTEAFF | - | TRBV6-5 | - | TRBJ1-1
TGTGCCAGCAGTGAAGTTACAGGGGTATCCTACAATGAGCAGTTCTTC | CASSEVTGVSYNEQFF | - | TRBV6-1 | TRBD1 | TRBJ2-1
TGTGCCAGCGATCAGAAGAATAGCAATCAGCCCCAGCATTTT | CASDQKNSNQPQHF | - | TRBV2 | - | TRBJ1-5
TGTGCCAGCAGTGACAGGGGAAGTCGCTATGGCTACACCTTC | CASSDRGSRYGYTF | once | TRBV6-2/TRBV6-3 | TRBD1 | TRBJ1-2
TGTGCCAGCAGCTCTATTAGGCTAGCGGGAGGAAACTACGAGCAGTACTTC | CASSSIRLAGGNYEQYF | once | TRBV7-2 | TRBD2 | TRBJ2-7
TGTGCCACCAGCAGAGTCCCGGGACAGGGGATTTACGAGCAGTACTTC | CATSRVPGQGIYEQYF | - | TRBV15 | TRBD1 | TRBJ2-7
TGTGCCAGCAGCCTTAATACGCAGTATTTT | CASSLNTQYF | - | TRBV6-6 | - | TRBJ2-3
TGTGCCAGCAGTCTTGGACTCCTAATGCGGGAGACCCAGTACTTC | CASSLGLLMRETQYF | - | TRBV6-5 | - | TRBJ2-5
TGTGCCAGCAGCTTAGTCAGCCAACGGGGAGGCTACACCTTC | CASSLVSQRGGYTF | - | TRBV11-2 | - | TRBJ1-2
TGTGCCAGCTCACCACCCGGGTCGTCTAGCAGGCAAGAGACCCAGTACTTC | CASSPPGSSSRQETQYF | once | TRBV18 | - | TRBJ2-5
TGTGCCAGCAGTGGACAGGGGGATGCAGATACGCAGTATTTT | CASSGQGDADTQYF | - | TRBV2 | TRBD1 | TRBJ2-3
TGTGCCAGTAGTAAGGCAACGGGGGATGAGCAGTTCTTC | CASSKATGDEQFF | - | TRBV19 | - | TRBJ2-1
TGTGCCAGCAGCAAAGTCTGGGCGGGGGCACTGGCCGAGACCCAGTACTTC | CASSKVWAGALAETQYF | - | TRBV21-1 | - | TRBJ2-5
TGTGCCAGCAGTTTGCGGAGGGAAGGTGGCTACACCTTC | CASSLRREGGYTF | few | TRBV12-3/TRBV12-4 | - | TRBJ1-2
TGTGCCTGGAGTGCCGGTGGGACAGGAAATTCACCCCTCCACTTT | CAWSAGGTGNSPLHF | once | TRBV30 | TRBD1 | TRBJ1-6
TGTGCCAGCAGTGAGGGTCTAAGGGCTAGCGGGACTCGGGAGCAGTACTTC | CASSEGLRASGTREQYF | - | TRBV2 | TRBD2 | TRBJ2-7
TGTGCCATCGGGACTAGCGGGGGGGCCTACGAGCAGTACTTC | CAIGTSGGAYEQYF | once | TRBV10-3 | TRBD2 | TRBJ2-7
TGTGCCACCAGCCCGGTGGGGGGGACGCAGTATTTT | CATSPVGGTQYF | - | TRBV15 | TRBD2 | TRBJ2-3
TGTGCCAGCAGCGCAGGGGATAAGACTAACTATGGCTACACCTTC | CASSAGDKTNYGYTF | - | TRBV9 | - | TRBJ1-2
TGTGCCAGCAACAGCGGGACAGGGCATCAGCCCCAGCATTTT | CASNSGTGHQPQHF | - | TRBV28 | TRBD1 | TRBJ1-5
TGCAGCGCTACCCGGGGGACCGGGGAGCTGTTTTTT | CSATRGTGELFF | - | TRBV29-1 | - | TRBJ2-2
TGCGCCAGCAGCCACCTTTTTGGGCAGGGTGGTTCACCCCTCCACTTT | CASSHLFGQGGSPLHF | - | TRBV4-1 | - | TRBJ1-6
TGTGCCAGCCTAGCCTTGGGGGCCGACAACACTAACTATGGCTACACCTTC | CASLALGADNTNYGYTF | - | TRBV19 | - | TRBJ1-2
TGTGCCAGCAGCTTATACTTGACAGCCAACTACGAGCAGTACTTC | CASSLYLTANYEQYF | few | TRBV7-9 | - | TRBJ2-7
TGTGCCAGTAGTGCCCAGACGGGAGAGCAGTACTTC | CASSAQTGEQYF | - | TRBV19 | - | TRBJ2-7
TGCAGTGCTAGTAAAGGGGAGGCCCTGTCTGGCTACACCTTC | CSASKGEALSGYTF | - | TRBV20-1 | - | TRBJ1-2
TGTGCCAGCAGTCTATCTAGCGGTGGGGATTACGAGCAGTACTTC | CASSLSSGGDYEQYF | - | TRBV28 | TRBD2 | TRBJ2-7
TGCGCCAGCAGCCAGGGGAACAGGGTCCGTAACTATGGCTACACCTTC | CASSQGNRVRNYGYTF | - | TRBV4-1 | - | TRBJ1-2
TGTGCCAGCAGCTTACAGGGGGCGGTGGAGACCCAGTACTTC | CASSLQGAVETQYF | few | TRBV5-4 | TRBD1 | TRBJ2-5